These 2 T cell receptor beta chains share one sample of origin, sequenced in a study of beta chain features in type 1 diabetes. TCRB transcripts that were expressed got sequenced, as all of the isolated RNA had been reverse transcribed. Produced via immunoSEQ multiplex PCR; TCRdb's table is partial and in-frame only. The sample contains about 230,000 clones, under 20% of which appear only once. Findings of the study overall: Moderately but significantly shorter TCRB CDR3s were found in Type 1 diabetes patients in all four CD4+ subsets.

Their recognized antigens are unknown. The sequencing sample was made of naive CD4+ T cells from blood. The receptors originated from a man younger than 40 with type 1 diabetes.

This rearrangement joins TRBV29-1 to TRBJ1-2, with 7 bases that match TRBD1. The length of the CDR3 is 13 residues. Germline loops: CDR1 SQVTM, CDR2 ANQGSEA. Trimming at V came to 0 bases and at J to 8 bases, leaving 6 bases not matched to a gene. The CDR3 here is CSVEDEGALGYTF. The CDR3 DNA follows: TGCAGCGTTGAAGATGAGGGGGCGCTCGGCTACACCTTC.

The chain joins TRBV29-1 to TRBJ1-4; no definite D call. Trimming stripped 7 bases from V and 5 bases from J, with 8 bases between. Germline CDR1 reads SQVTM; CDR2 reads ANQGSEA. The CDR3 is made up of 11 amino acids. The chain's CDR3 is CSAGSNEKLFF. CDR3 bases: TGCAGCGCGGGCTCAAATGAAAAACTGTTTTTT. Based on the CDR3 plus reference TRBV29-1 and TRBJ1-4, the full variable domain is SAVISQKPSRDICQRGTSLTIQCQVDSQVTMMFWYRQQPGQSLTLIATANQGSEATYESGFVIDKFPISRPNLTFSTLTVSNMSPEDSSIYLCSAGSNEKLFFGSGTQLSVL.